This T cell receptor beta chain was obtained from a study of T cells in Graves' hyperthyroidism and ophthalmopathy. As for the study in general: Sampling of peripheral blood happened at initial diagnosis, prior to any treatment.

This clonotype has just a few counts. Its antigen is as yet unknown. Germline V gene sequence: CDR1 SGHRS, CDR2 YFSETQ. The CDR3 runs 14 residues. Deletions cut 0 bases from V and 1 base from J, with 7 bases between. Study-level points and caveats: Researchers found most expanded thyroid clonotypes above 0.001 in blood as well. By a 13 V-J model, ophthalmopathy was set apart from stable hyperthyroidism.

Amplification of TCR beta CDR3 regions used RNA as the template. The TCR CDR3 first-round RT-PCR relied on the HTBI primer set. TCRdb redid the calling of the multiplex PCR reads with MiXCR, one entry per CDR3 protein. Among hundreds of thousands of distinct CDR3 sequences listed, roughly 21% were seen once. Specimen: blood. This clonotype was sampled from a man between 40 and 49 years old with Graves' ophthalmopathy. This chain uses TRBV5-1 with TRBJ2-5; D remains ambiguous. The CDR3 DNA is TGCGCCAGCAGCTTGGCCGAGGTCCAAGAGACCCAGTACTTC. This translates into CASSLAEVQETQYF.